The clone carrying this TCR beta chain was seen a handful of times. The sample is drawn from a study of low-dose radiotherapy and immunotherapy resistance in tumors. Covering alpha and beta chains, TRAV- and TRBV-specific primers were used for the first-strand cDNA. TCR amplification used roughly 21 PCR cycles, a constant-region primer and a V-primer adapter. TCRdb redid the calling of the reads with MiXCR, one entry per CDR3 protein. The table includes around 58,000 distinct CDR3 sequences, approximately 22% detected once. From germline, CDR1 is MNHEY and CDR2 SVGAGI. The CDR3 is 14 residues long. V was clipped by 6 bases and J by 4 bases, with 16 bases between them. Time point noted: after trial treatment. Treatment specified: LDRT plus nivolumab, ipilimumab, low-dose cyclophosphamide and aspirin (RACIN trial). Eligible patients bore advanced solid tumors devoid of tumor-infiltrating lymphocytes.

Here the sequenced sample was PBMCs, taken after low-dose radiotherapy plus immunotherapy. This receptor was identified in a male donor with prostate cancer. This chain joins TRBV6-5 and TRBJ2-7; D unresolved. The CDR3, as DNA: TGTGCCAGCAGGCCCGGTACCGCAATATACGAGCAGTACTTC. It yields the protein CASRPGTAIYEQYF.